These T cell receptor beta chains were read from a single sample in a study of naive and memory T cell subsets. TCRdb analysed the UMI-ligation and nested PCR reads with MiXCR anew, one entry per CDR3 protein. Of around 31,000 distinct CDR3 sequences in the sample, less than 8.5% were seen once. This sample comprised skin, obtained from a tuberculin skin test site. These receptors came from an adult in good health. Both conserved end residues are part of each CDR3. The D gene is left open where the match is weak. Size is stated for part of the rows, as once, few or many counts, or as a class when the clone is expanded.

j_call,d_call,v_call,clone_size,cdr3_nt,cdr3_aa
TRBJ1-2,-,TRBV27,few,TGTGCCAGCAAACTGACGGGGAACTATGGCTACACCTTC,CASKLTGNYGYTF
TRBJ2-1,-,TRBV19,-,TGTGCCAGTAGTATATTGGAAAATGAGCAGTTCTTC,CASSILENEQFF
TRBJ2-1,-,TRBV7-2,few,TGTGCCAGCAGCTTAGTTAACAATGAGCAGTTCTTC,CASSLVNNEQFF
TRBJ2-5,-,TRBV12-3/TRBV12-4,medium-sized,TGTGCCAGCACCCCTCTCGGGCGGCCCCGTGGGGAGGCCCAGTACTTC,CASTPLGRPRGEAQYF
TRBJ1-1,-,TRBV3-1,few,TGTGCCAGCAGCCCGATAGGGGACACCTTGAACACTGAAGCTTTCTTT,CASSPIGDTLNTEAFF
TRBJ2-3,TRBD1,TRBV18,many,TGTGCCAGCTCACCAGTTCCGCAGTGGACAGGGGGGTCAGATACGCAGTATTTT,CASSPVPQWTGGSDTQYF
TRBJ1-4,-,TRBV25-1,-,TGTGCCAGCATCCAGGACAGCAATGAAAAACTGTTTTTT,CASIQDSNEKLFF
TRBJ1-6,TRBD1,TRBV6-5,many,TGTGCCAGCAGTTACTCCCCGACAGGGGACTCCTATAATTCACCCCTCCACTTT,CASSYSPTGDSYNSPLHF
TRBJ2-1,TRBD2,TRBV3-1,many,TGTGCCAGCAGCCAAGCGGCTAGCGGGACCTACAATGAGCAGTTCTTC,CASSQAASGTYNEQFF
TRBJ1-2,TRBD1,TRBV27,many,TGTGCCAGCAGTCCGTCGGACAGGGCTTATGGCTACACCTTC,CASSPSDRAYGYTF
TRBJ2-5,-,TRBV7-9,few,TGTGCCAGCAGCTTAGGTCCGGAGACCCAGTACTTC,CASSLGPETQYF
TRBJ1-1,-,TRBV20-1,many,TGCAGTGCTAGAGCCCCCAGGGGTGGAACTGAAGCTTTCTTT,CSARAPRGGTEAFF
TRBJ1-3,-,TRBV7-2,many,TGTGCCAGCAGCCTGGGAAACTCTGGAAACACCATATATTTT,CASSLGNSGNTIYF
TRBJ2-5,-,TRBV12-3/TRBV12-4,many,TGTGCCAGCAGGGGAGTTCGAGGGACCCGGTACTTC,CASRGVRGTRYF
TRBJ1-2,-,TRBV9,-,TGTGCCAGCAGCCCGAATGGATATGGCTACACCTTC,CASSPNGYGYTF
TRBJ2-1,TRBD2,TRBV5-5,many,TGTGCCAGCAGCTGGACTAGCGGGGGGGCCTATGAGCAGTTCTTC,CASSWTSGGAYEQFF
TRBJ1-1,TRBD1,TRBV15,few,TGTGCCACCAGCAGAGTAGAGACAGGGACCACTGAAGCTTTCTTT,CATSRVETGTTEAFF
TRBJ2-1,-,TRBV7-6,many,TGTGCCAGCACGGATAACTCCTACAATGAGCAGTTCTTC,CASTDNSYNEQFF
TRBJ2-1,-,TRBV9,once,TGTGCCAGCAGCGTAGCCAGCGGACCCTACAATGAGCAGTTCTTC,CASSVASGPYNEQFF
TRBJ2-1,TRBD2,TRBV6-5,few,TGTGCCAGCAGAAACGCCGGACTAGCGGGGAATGAGCAGTTCTTC,CASRNAGLAGNEQFF
TRBJ2-3,TRBD2,TRBV6-1,-,TGTGCCAGTTCCGCCGGGACTAGCGGGAACACAGATACGCAGTATTTT,CASSAGTSGNTDTQYF
TRBJ1-1,-,TRBV6-2/TRBV6-3,many,TGTGCCAGCAGTTACTCGACGCGGCAGTTGAACACTGAAGCTTTCTTT,CASSYSTRQLNTEAFF
TRBJ1-6,-,TRBV4-1,-,TGCGCCAGCAGCCTGGTCGTCGGCTCCTATAATTCACCCCTCCACTTT,CASSLVVGSYNSPLHF
TRBJ2-5,TRBD2,TRBV10-3,-,TGTGCCATCAGTGAGGGGACTAGCGTACAGACCCAGTACTTC,CAISEGTSVQTQYF
TRBJ2-4,-,TRBV29-1,medium-sized,TGCAGCGTTGAAGGGGTGGGCGAGGGAAACATTCAGTACTTC,CSVEGVGEGNIQYF
TRBJ1-1,-,TRBV3-1,-,TGTGCCAGCAGCCACGATGGGGGGGCCAGGACTGAAGCTTTCTTT,CASSHDGGARTEAFF
TRBJ2-3,TRBD1,TRBV12-3/TRBV12-4,many,TGTGCCAGCAGTTTAGAGAGAGGGGACAGGGGGACAGATACGCAGTATTTT,CASSLERGDRGTDTQYF
TRBJ2-3,TRBD2,TRBV29-1,many,TGCAGCGTTGAGGGGGGGGGCACAGATACGCAGTATTTT,CSVEGGGTDTQYF
TRBJ1-2,TRBD1,TRBV7-9,medium-sized,TGTGCCAGCAGCTTCCCCTCAGGAGACAGGGACGGCTACACCTTC,CASSFPSGDRDGYTF
TRBJ2-1,TRBD2,TRBV5-1,many,TGCGCCAGCAGGTCAAGCGGGGGTAGCAATGAGCAGTTCTTC,CASRSSGGSNEQFF
TRBJ2-7,TRBD2,TRBV20-1,medium-sized,TGCAGTGCCTCTGCGGGGGTCGCCTACGAGCAGTACTTC,CSASAGVAYEQYF
TRBJ2-3,-,TRBV12-3/TRBV12-4,many,TGTGCCAGCCTTACCTTGGGCACAGATACGCAGTATTTT,CASLTLGTDTQYF